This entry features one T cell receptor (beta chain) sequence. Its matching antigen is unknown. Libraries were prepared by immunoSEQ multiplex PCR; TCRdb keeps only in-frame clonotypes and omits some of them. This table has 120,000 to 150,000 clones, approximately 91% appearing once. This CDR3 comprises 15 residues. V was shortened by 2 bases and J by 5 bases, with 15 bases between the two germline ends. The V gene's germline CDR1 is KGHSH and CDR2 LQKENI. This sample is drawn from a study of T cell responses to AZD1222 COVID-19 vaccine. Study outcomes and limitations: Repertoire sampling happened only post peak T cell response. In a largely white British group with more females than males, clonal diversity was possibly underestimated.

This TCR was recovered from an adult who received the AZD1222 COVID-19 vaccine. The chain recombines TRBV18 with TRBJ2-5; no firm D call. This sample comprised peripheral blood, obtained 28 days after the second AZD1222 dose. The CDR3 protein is CASSPAVVRQETQYF. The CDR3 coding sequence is TGTGCCAGCTCACCAGCTGTGGTCCGGCAGGAGACCCAGTACTTC.